This T cell receptor beta chain was recorded in a study of Tregs in tolerant kidney transplant recipients (dated by TCRdb to about 2019). About the full investigation: The study applied TCRbeta sequencing to find donor-specific regulatory T cells before combined kidney and bone marrow transplantation and then followed those same cells after transplant.

To note about this clone: Its antigen is not yet known. One base away there is no much larger clone; base qualities are not given.

V lost 0 bases and J lost 0 bases; the stretch between them is 9 bases long. The CDR3 covers 14 residues, taking in both the cysteine and the phenylalanine. The kept DNA is CDR3 alone, 42 bases in frame from the first base. CDR1 and CDR2 were assigned from the germline V gene (reference sequence) as GTSNPN and SVGIG. For TCRbeta CDR3 sequencing, genomic DNA was extracted from sorted cells using the QIAGEN DNeasy Blood and Tissue Kit. High-throughput TCRbeta CDR3 sequencing was carried out commercially through immunoSEQ, with PCR amplification with bias correction and internal controls included. The authors' analysis ran thus. Unique productive TCRbeta sequences were defined by CDR3 nucleotide sequence where primers matched, and otherwise by CDR3 amino acid sequence together with Vbeta and Jbeta genes. To correct for sorting error, sequences found in more than one sorted population at a frequency ratio of 2:1 or less were discarded, and the remaining shared sequences were assigned to the population with the higher frequency. Donor-reactive sequences were defined as at least 5-fold expanded in CFSE-low cells versus unstimulated cells, with frequency of at least 0.01% in CFSE-low cells. Jensen-Shannon divergence, calculated on the top 100 TCRbeta sequences ranked by frequency, was used to quantify repertoire divergence. When a sample had multiple sequencing runs, each run was corrected for sorting error separately and the runs were then pooled. As stored in TCRdb, this immuneACCESS dataset retains in-frame rearrangements with V and J assigned. A fraction of the clones does not appear; measured against another copy, unresolved V genes explain less than half of the discrepancy, and the remainder lacks a known reason. That table furnishes V, J and clone size, whereas the DNA furnished D and trimming. Here the sample has about 50,000 clones; approximately 90% occur a single time. The ten largest clones add up to around 15% of the sample.

The transplants used related donors along with nonmyeloablative bone marrow transplantation, and in the human trials mixed chimerism was transient. Thawed PBMCs were FACS-sorted into unstimulated Tregs (CD4+CD25+CD127-), CD4+ non-Tregs (CD4+CD25-), CD4 cells and CD8 cells. Patients were 4 combined kidney and bone marrow transplant recipients from the ITN036ST trial, and only these trial subjects had samples available. Healthy control blood was processed by Ficoll density gradient to PBMCs and cryopreserved; patient PBMCs were collected before and after transplant. Broader findings and caveats from the paper: Biological reproducibility was not examined directly, but technical replication error appeared to be minimal. Expanding Tregs with activated donor B cells appeared to identify the most biologically relevant and donor-specific TCRbeta repertoire. Donor-specific Treg expansion exceeded global Treg expansion in tolerant patients, suggesting antigen-driven rather than nonspecific expansion. The study was limited by small patient numbers, and the findings need validation in larger populations and under other immunosuppression protocols. PCR primers changed over time for some patients, so nucleotide-level comparison across those patients' samples was not possible.

The specimen comprised CD8+ T cells from blood (PBMCs), sampled 12 months after the transplant. This sequence was found in a human patient who received a combined kidney and bone marrow transplant. After a transplant, the graft donor may have provided part of the T cells. This sequence uses TRBV30 and TRBJ2-7; TRBD1 could be the D gene, as 5 bases match. The CDR3 has the sequence CAWSVGAGSYEQYF. The DNA sequence is given as TGTGCCTGGAGTGTAGGGGCAGGCTCCTACGAGCAGTACTTC.